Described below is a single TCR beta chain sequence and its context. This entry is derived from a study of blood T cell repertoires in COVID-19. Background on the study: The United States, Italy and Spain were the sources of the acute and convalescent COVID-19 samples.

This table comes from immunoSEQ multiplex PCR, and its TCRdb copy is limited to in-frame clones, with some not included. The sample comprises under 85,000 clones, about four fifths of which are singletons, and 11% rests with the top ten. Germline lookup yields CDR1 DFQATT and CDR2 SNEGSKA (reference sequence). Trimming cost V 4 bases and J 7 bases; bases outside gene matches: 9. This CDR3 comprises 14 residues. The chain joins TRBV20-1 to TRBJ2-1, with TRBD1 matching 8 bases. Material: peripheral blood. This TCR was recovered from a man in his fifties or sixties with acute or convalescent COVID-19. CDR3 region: CSATDRGGRNEQFF. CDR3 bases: TGCAGTGCTACTGACAGGGGCGGTCGTAATGAGCAGTTCTTC.